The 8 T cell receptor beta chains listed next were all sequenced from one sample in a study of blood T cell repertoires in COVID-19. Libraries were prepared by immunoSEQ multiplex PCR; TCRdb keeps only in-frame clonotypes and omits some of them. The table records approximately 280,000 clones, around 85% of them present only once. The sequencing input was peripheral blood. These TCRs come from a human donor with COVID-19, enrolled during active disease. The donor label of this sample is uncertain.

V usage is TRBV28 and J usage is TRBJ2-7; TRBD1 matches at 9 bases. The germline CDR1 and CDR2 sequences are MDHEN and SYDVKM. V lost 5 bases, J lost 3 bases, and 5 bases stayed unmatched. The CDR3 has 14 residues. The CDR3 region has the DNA TGTGCCAGCAGTATTACAGGGGGCGACTACGAGCAGTACTTC. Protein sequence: CASSITGGDYEQYF.

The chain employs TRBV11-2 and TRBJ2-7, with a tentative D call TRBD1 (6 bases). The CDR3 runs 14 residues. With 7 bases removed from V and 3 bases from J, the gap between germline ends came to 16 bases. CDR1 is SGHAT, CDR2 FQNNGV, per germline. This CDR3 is CASNLGHGGYEQYF. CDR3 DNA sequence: TGTGCCAGCAACCTGGGACACGGAGGCTACGAGCAGTACTTC.

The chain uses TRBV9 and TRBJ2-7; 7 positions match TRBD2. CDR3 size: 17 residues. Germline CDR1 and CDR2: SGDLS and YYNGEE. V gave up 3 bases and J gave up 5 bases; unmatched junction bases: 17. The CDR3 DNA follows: TGTGCCAGCAGCGCCGGTCTAGCTGCGGGAGAGTCCCACGAGCAGTACTTC. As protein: CASSAGLAAGESHEQYF.

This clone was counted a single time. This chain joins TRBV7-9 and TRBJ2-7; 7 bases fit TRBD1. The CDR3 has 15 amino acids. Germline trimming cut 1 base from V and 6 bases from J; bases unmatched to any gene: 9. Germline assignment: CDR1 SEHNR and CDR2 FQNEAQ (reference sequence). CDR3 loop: CASSLVAGGNGEQYF. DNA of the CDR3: TGTGCCAGCAGCTTAGTGGCAGGGGGTAACGGCGAGCAGTACTTC.

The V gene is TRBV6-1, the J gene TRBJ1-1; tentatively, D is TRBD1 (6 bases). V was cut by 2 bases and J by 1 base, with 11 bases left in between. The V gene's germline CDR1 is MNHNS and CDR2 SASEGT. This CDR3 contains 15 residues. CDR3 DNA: TGTGCCAGCAGTGAACCGGGACACGGGAACACTGAAGCTTTCTTT. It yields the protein CASSEPGHGNTEAFF.

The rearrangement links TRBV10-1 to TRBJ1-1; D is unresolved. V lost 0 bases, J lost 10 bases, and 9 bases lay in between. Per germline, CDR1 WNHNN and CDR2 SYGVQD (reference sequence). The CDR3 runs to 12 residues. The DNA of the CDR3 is TGCGCCAGCAGTGAGTCCGGTATACCAGCTTTCTTT. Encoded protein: CASSESGIPAFF.

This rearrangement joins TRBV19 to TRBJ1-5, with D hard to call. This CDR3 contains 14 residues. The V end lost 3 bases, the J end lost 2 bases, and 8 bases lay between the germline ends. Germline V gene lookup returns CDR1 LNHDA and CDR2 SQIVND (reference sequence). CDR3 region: CASSIWQGNQPQHF. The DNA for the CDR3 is TGTGCCAGTAGTATTTGGCAGGGCAATCAGCCCCAGCATTTT.

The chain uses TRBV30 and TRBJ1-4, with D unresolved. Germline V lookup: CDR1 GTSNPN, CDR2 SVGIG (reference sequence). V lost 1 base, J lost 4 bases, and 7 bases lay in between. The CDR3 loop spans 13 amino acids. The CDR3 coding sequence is TGTGCCTGGAGTGACGGTAGTAATGAAAAACTGTTTTTT. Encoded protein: CAWSDGSNEKLFF.